This T cell receptor beta chain emerged from a study of blood T cell repertoires in COVID-19. Turning to the study itself: COVID-19 samples from acute and convalescent phases originated in the United States, Italy and Spain. T cells, B-cell-depleted T cells, or PBMCs provided the cDNA or gDNA that served as material.

This CDR3 is 15 amino acids long. Trimming removed 1 base from V and 6 bases from J; junction bases left unmatched: 10. Germline CDR1 SGHRS, CDR2 YFSETQ. Authors' analysis steps: Researchers report that nucleated cell counts were estimated from reference gene primer amplification. The table came from immunoSEQ multiplex PCR; TCRdb's copy has only in-frame clones and leaves some out. V and J calls and clone size are given by that table; D and trimming were obtained from the DNA. In the table there are some 150,000 clones, roughly 82% of which are singletons. This chain connects TRBV5-1 to TRBJ2-7; 7 positions agree with TRBD1. Sequencing was performed on peripheral blood. This TCR came from a woman aged 70-85 years with acute or convalescent COVID-19. CDR3 in amino acids: CASSLRTGINPEQYF. CDR3 coding DNA: TGCGCCAGCAGCTTGAGGACAGGCATTAACCCCGAGCAGTACTTC.